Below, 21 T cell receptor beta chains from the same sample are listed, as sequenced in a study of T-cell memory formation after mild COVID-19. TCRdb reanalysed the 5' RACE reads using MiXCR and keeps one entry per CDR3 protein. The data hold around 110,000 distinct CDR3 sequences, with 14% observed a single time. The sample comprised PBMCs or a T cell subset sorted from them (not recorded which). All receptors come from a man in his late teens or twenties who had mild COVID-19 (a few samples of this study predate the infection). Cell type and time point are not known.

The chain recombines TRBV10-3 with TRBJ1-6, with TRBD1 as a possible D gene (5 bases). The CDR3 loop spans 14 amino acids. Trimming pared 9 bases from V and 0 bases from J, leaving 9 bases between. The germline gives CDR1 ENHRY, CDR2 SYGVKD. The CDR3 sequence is CAIRDSSYNSPLHF. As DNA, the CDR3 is TGTGCCATACGGGACTCCTCCTATAATTCACCCCTCCACTTT.

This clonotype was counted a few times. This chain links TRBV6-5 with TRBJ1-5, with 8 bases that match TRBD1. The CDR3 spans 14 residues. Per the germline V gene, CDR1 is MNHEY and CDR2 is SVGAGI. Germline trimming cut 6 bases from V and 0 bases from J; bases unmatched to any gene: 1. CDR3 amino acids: CASSGTGSNQPQHF. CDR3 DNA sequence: TGTGCCAGCAGCGGGACAGGTAGCAATCAGCCCCAGCATTTT.

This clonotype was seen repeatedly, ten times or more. CDR3 protein: CASSQAQAGELFF. The CDR3 bases are TGCGCCAGCAGCCAAGCCCAGGCCGGGGAGCTGTTTTTT. The chain couples TRBV4-1 to TRBJ2-2; no reliable D call. The V end lost 1 base, the J end lost 6 bases, and 6 bases lay between the germline ends. The CDR3 totals 13 residues. CDR1 is MGHRA and CDR2 is YSYEKL in the germline V gene.

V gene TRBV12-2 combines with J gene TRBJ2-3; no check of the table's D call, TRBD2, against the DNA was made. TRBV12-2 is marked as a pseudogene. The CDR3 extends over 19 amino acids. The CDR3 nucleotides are TGTGCAAGTCGCTTAGCGAGGACTAGCGGGCCTCTTAGCACAGATACGCAGTATTTT. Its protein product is CASRLARTSGPLSTDTQYF.

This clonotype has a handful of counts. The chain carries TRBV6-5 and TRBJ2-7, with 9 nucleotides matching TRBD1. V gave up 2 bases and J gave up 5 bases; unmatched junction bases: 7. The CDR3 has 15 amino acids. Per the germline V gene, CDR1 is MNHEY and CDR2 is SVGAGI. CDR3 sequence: CASSYREQGAHEQYF. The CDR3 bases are TGTGCCAGCAGTTACCGCGAACAGGGGGCCCACGAGCAGTACTTC.

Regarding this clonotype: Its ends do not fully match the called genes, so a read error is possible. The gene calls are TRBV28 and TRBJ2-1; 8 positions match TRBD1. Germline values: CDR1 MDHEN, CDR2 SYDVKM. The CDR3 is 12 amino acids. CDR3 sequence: CASSLVRDRPYF. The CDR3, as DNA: TGTGCCAGCAGTTTAGTAAGGGACAGGCCCTACTTC.

CDR3: CASSLEASGGAQNEQFF. The CDR3 nucleotides read TGCGCCAGCAGCTTGGAGGCTAGCGGGGGGGCTCAGAATGAGCAGTTCTTC. This chain links TRBV5-1 with TRBJ2-1; 12 positions agree with TRBD2. Germline-derived CDR1 and CDR2 are SGHRS and YFSETQ. This CDR3 is 17 amino acids long. Trimming at V came to 0 bases and at J to 7 bases, leaving 8 bases not matched to a gene.

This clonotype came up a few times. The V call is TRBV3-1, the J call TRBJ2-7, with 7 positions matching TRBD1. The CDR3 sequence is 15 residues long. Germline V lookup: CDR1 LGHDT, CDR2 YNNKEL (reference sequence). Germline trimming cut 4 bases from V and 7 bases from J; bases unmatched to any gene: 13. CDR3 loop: CASSPDLGQDREQYF. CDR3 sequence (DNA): TGTGCCAGCAGCCCGGATCTTGGACAGGACAGGGAGCAGTACTTC.

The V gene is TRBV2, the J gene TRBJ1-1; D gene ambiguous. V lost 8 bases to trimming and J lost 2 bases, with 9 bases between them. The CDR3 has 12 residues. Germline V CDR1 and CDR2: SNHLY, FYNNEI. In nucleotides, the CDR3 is TGTGCCAGCCATCGAACCAACACTGAAGCTTTCTTT. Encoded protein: CASHRTNTEAFF.

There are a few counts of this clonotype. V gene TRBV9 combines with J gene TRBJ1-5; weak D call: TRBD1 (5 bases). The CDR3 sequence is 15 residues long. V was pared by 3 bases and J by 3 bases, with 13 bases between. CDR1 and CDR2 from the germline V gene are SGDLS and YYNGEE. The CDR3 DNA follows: TGTGCCAGCAGCGCGGGACCGAGTATCAATCAGCCCCAGCATTTT. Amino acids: CASSAGPSINQPQHF.

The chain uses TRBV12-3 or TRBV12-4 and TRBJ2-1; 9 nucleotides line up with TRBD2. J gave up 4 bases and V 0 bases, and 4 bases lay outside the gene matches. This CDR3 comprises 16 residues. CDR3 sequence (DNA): TGTGCCAGCAGTTTAGCCGCGGGGGGGCCATACAATGAGCAGTTCTTC. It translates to CASSLAAGGPYNEQFF.

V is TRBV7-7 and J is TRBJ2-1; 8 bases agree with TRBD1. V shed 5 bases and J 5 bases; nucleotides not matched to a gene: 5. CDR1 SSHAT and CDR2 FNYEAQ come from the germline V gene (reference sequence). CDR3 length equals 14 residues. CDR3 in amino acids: CASSIGQGNNEQFF. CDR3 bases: TGTGCCAGCAGCATAGGACAGGGCAACAATGAGCAGTTCTTC.

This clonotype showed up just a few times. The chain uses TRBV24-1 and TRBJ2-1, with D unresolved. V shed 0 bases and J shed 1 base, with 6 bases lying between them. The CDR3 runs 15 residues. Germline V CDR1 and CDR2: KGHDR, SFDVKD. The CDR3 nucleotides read TGTGCCACCAGTGATTTGCCCACGTCCTACAATGAGCAGTTCTTC. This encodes CATSDLPTSYNEQFF.

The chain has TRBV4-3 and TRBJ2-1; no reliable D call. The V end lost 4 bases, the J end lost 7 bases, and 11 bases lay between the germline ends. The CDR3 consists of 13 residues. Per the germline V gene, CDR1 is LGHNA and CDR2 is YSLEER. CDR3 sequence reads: CASSPAVRNEQFF. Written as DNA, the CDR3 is TGCGCCAGCAGCCCGGCCGTTCGGAATGAGCAGTTCTTC.

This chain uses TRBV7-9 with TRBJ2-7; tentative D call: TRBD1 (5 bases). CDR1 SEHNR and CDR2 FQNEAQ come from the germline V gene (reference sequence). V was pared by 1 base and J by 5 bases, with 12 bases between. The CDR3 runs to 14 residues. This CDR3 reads CASSLGAGFHEQYV. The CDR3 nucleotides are TGTGCCAGCAGCTTAGGAGCAGGGTTCCACGAGCAGTACGTC.

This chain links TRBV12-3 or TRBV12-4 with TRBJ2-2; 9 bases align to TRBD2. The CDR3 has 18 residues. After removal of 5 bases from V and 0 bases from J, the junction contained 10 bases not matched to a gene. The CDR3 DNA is TGTGCCAGCAGTCTAGGGGTGCGGGGGGGCCCGAACACCGGGGAGCTGTTTTTT. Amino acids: CASSLGVRGGPNTGELFF.

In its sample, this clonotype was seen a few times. The CDR3 here is CSARSLDRGGIYEQYF. The CDR3 DNA reads TGCAGTGCTAGATCCCTGGACAGGGGGGGAATATACGAGCAGTACTTC. V gene TRBV20-1 combines with J gene TRBJ2-7; 10 positions match TRBD1. Trimming cost V 2 bases and J 4 bases; bases outside gene matches: 11. The CDR3 runs 16 residues. The germline V gene encodes CDR1 DFQATT and CDR2 SNEGSKA (reference sequence).

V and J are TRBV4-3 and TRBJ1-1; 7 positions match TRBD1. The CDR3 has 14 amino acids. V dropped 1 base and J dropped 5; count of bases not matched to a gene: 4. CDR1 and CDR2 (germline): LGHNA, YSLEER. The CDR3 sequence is CASSQVHRGTEAFF. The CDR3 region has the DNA TGCGCCAGCAGCCAAGTACACAGGGGAACTGAAGCTTTCTTT.

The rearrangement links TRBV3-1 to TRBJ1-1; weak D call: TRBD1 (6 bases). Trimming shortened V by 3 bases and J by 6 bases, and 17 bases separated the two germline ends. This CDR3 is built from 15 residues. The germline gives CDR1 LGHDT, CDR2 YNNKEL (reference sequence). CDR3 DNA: TGTGCCAGCAGCCACGGGCCAACAGGGTATCCTGAAGCTTTCTTT. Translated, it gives CASSHGPTGYPEAFF.

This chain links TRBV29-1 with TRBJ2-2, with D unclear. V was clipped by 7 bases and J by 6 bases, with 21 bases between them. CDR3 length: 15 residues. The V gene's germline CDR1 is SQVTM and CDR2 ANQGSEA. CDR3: CSALTGSLRAGELFF. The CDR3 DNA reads TGCAGCGCCTTAACCGGGTCTTTAAGGGCCGGGGAGCTGTTTTTT.

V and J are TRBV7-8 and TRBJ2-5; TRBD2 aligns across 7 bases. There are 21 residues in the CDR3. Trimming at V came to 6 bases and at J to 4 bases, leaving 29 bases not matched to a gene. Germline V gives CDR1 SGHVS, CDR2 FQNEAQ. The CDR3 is CASSISFSRFARAGVGETQYF. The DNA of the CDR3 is TGTGCCAGCAGTATTAGTTTTAGTCGGTTCGCCAGGGCGGGGGTTGGAGAGACCCAGTACTTC.